The 26 T cell receptor beta chains below all came from one sample that was sequenced in a study of T cell repertoires in cytomegalovirus infection. TCRdb ran MiXCR on the reads and lists one entry per CDR3 protein. Here the sample spans hundreds of thousands of distinct CDR3 sequences, over 7.5% being singletons. The sample was PBMCs. All receptors derive from a human donor in good health (CMV status not recorded). Some clones in this sample may be carry-over from other donors' samples.

This clonotype was seen repeatedly, ten times or more. This chain uses TRBV7-9 with TRBJ1-1, with D possibly TRBD1 on 5 matching bases. Trimming removed 6 bases at V and 4 bases at J, with 18 bases between. The CDR3 spans 15 residues. CDR1 is SEHNR, CDR2 FQNEAQ, per germline (reference sequence). In DNA, the CDR3 is TGTGCCAGCAGGCAACCTGCCGGGGGACGCACTGAAGCTTTCTTT. This translates into CASRQPAGGRTEAFF. Full variable domain (rest looked up from reference TRBV7-9 and TRBJ1-1): DTGVSQNPRHKITKRGQNVTFRCDPISEHNRLYWYRQTLGQGPEFLTYFQNEAQLEKSRLLSDRFSAERPKGSFSTLEIQRTEQGDSAMYLCASRQPAGGRTEAFFGQGTRLTVV.

This clonotype was detected a few times. The gene calls are TRBV6-5 and TRBJ2-2; 7 bases are a match to TRBD1. Trimming at V came to 2 bases and at J to 4 bases, leaving 4 bases not matched to a gene. Looked up from germline, CDR1 is MNHEY and CDR2 is SVGAGI. This CDR3 comprises 15 residues. For the CDR3, the DNA is TGTGCCAGCAGTTACAGGGGGCGCGGCACCGGGGAGCTGTTTTTT. Its protein product is CASSYRGRGTGELFF.

Many counts were recorded for this clonotype. V gene TRBV7-2 combines with J gene TRBJ2-1; 11 bases align to TRBD1. Germline-derived CDR1 and CDR2 are SGHTA and FQGNSA. The V and J ends lost 3 bases and 12 bases, in that order; junction bases with no gene match: 10. This CDR3 has 15 residues. CDR3 sequence (DNA): TGTGCCAGCAGCTTGGTTCCGGGACAGGGGGAAAGGCAGTTCTTC. Its protein is CASSLVPGQGERQFF.

The chain uses TRBV4-2 and TRBJ2-3; 11 bases align to TRBD2. J was trimmed by 4 bases and V by 1 base; bases with no gene match: 10. Germline V gene sequence: CDR1 LGHNA, CDR2 YNFKEQ. The CDR3 loop spans 18 amino acids. The CDR3 reads CASSQGSGGAKVSDTQYF. The CDR3 DNA reads as TGTGCCAGCAGCCAAGGTAGCGGGGGGGCCAAGGTCTCAGATACGCAGTATTTT.

The rearrangement uses TRBV6-5 and TRBJ2-6; D not certain. V lost 0 bases to trimming and J lost 0 bases, with 3 bases between them. This CDR3 region has 15 residues. Germline-derived CDR1 and CDR2 are MNHEY and SVGAGI. CDR3 protein: CASSYSNSGANVLTF. CDR3 DNA: TGTGCCAGCAGTTACTCGAACTCTGGGGCCAACGTCCTGACTTTC.

V usage is TRBV6-6 and J usage is TRBJ1-1; tentative D call: TRBD1 (5 bases). Germline CDR1 and CDR2: MNHNY and SVGAGI (reference sequence). Trimming took off 5 bases at V and 4 bases at J, with 11 bases between the two ends. The CDR3 spans 13 residues. CDR3 protein: CASSAVGGTEAFF. CDR3 DNA sequence: TGTGCCAGCAGTGCAGTGGGGGGCACTGAAGCTTTCTTT.

In its sample, this clonotype was seen many times. The chain combines TRBV7-2 with TRBJ2-1; 8 nucleotides align to TRBD2. V was clipped by 4 bases and J by 4 bases; unmatched bases: 6. This CDR3 is built from 15 residues. CDR1 and CDR2 (germline): SGHTA, FQGNSA. The CDR3 nucleotides are TGTGCCAGCAGCTCCCTACTAGCGGTATACAATGAGCAGTTCTTC. It is translated as CASSSLLAVYNEQFF.

This clonotype was found many times. The chain combines TRBV7-9 with TRBJ1-1; D is ambiguous. The CDR3 totals 13 residues. Per the germline V gene, CDR1 is SEHNR and CDR2 is FQNEAQ (reference sequence). V was clipped by 3 bases and J by 1 base, with 6 bases between them. The CDR3 loop reads CASSLSKNTEAFF. CDR3 DNA: TGTGCCAGCAGCTTGTCCAAGAACACTGAAGCTTTCTTT.

This clonotype came up many times. The V call is TRBV7-2, the J call TRBJ2-1, with no clear D. In germline, CDR1 is SGHTA, CDR2 FQGNSA. The CDR3 spans 14 residues. V was shortened by 1 base and J by 7 bases, with 11 bases between the two germline ends. Written as DNA, the CDR3 is TGTGCCAGCAGCTTAGACACATTCGGGAATGAGCAGTTCTTC. The encoded protein is CASSLDTFGNEQFF.

Many counts were recorded for this clonotype. This CDR3 reads CASRSSGDGGYTF. The DNA of the CDR3 is TGTGCCAGCAGAAGTTCCGGGGACGGGGGCTACACCTTC. The chain combines TRBV7-9 with TRBJ1-2, with a tentative D call TRBD1 (5 bases). The CDR3 runs to 13 residues. V lost 6 bases, J lost 8 bases, and 16 bases lay in between. Germline V lookup: CDR1 SEHNR, CDR2 FQNEAQ (reference sequence).

This clonotype was observed many times. The J gene is TRBJ2-2, the V gene TRBV7-9; D call uncertain. Germline values: CDR1 SEHNR, CDR2 FQNEAQ (reference sequence). This CDR3 comprises 14 residues. V lost 7 bases and J 3 bases, leaving 12 bases between the germline ends. CDR3 amino acids: CASTKSEYTGELFF. The CDR3 DNA reads TGTGCCAGCACCAAATCGGAGTACACCGGGGAGCTGTTTTTT.

This clonotype was picked up a small number of times. This rearrangement joins TRBV20-1 to TRBJ2-6, with D perhaps TRBD1 (6 bases). This CDR3 region has 15 residues. Germline CDR1 and CDR2: DFQATT and SNEGSKA (reference sequence). Trimming took off 3 bases at V and 4 bases at J, with 13 bases between the two ends. Here the CDR3 reads CSARDSSKGANVLTF. Here the CDR3 DNA reads TGCAGTGCTAGGGACAGCTCGAAGGGGGCCAACGTCCTGACTTTC.

Many counts were recorded for this clonotype. This chain links TRBV6-2 or TRBV6-3 with TRBJ1-3; D unresolved. The CDR3 contains 14 residues. Germline V gene sequence: CDR1 MNHEY, CDR2 SVGEGT. V was cut by 10 bases and J by 0 bases, with 13 bases left in between. The chain's CDR3 is CATNLDGSGNTIYF. CDR3 nucleotides: TGTGCCACCAACTTGGACGGCTCTGGAAACACCATATATTTT.

This clonotype has ten or more counts. The CDR3 DNA reads TGTGCCAGCAGCTCACACCCGTCATTCAGTGAAGCTTTCTTT. Translated: CASSSHPSFSEAFF. V is TRBV7-2 and J is TRBJ1-1; no clear D gene. The CDR3 covers 14 residues. The V end lost 4 bases, the J end lost 7 bases, and 16 bases lay between the germline ends. The germline V gene encodes CDR1 SGHTA and CDR2 FQGNSA. Complete variable domain (other parts from reference TRBV7-2 and TRBJ1-1): GAGVSQSPSNKVTEKGKDVELRCDPISGHTALYWYRQSLGQGLEFLIYFQGNSAPDKSGLPSDRFSAERTGGSVSTLTIQRTQQEDSAVYLCASSSHPSFSEAFFGQGTRLTVV.

This clonotype was recorded many times. The rearrangement links TRBV7-2 to TRBJ2-3; weak D call: TRBD2 (6 bases). This CDR3 has 15 residues. CDR1 and CDR2 from the germline V gene are SGHTA and FQGNSA. The V and J ends lost 3 bases and 1 base respectively, with 11 bases between them. The CDR3 loop reads CASSFGGVGTDTQYF. The CDR3 coding sequence is TGTGCCAGCAGCTTCGGGGGTGTGGGCACAGATACGCAGTATTTT. Supplemented by reference TRBV7-2 and TRBJ2-3, the full variable domain reads GAGVSQSPSNKVTEKGKDVELRCDPISGHTALYWYRQSLGQGLEFLIYFQGNSAPDKSGLPSDRFSAERTGGSVSTLTIQRTQQEDSAVYLCASSFGGVGTDTQYFGPGTRLTVL.

This clonotype was counted between two and nine times. V is TRBV28 and J is TRBJ2-3, with TRBD1 identical over 9 bases. Germline V CDR1 and CDR2: MDHEN, SYDVKM. Trimming removed 5 bases from V and 9 bases from J; junction bases left unmatched: 12. The CDR3 runs to 15 residues. The CDR3 here is CASSLRDRARMTQYF. The CDR3 nucleotides read TGTGCCAGCAGTCTCCGGGACAGGGCGAGAATGACGCAGTATTTT.

This clonotype was found many times. The chain recombines TRBV7-2 with TRBJ2-3; D gene ambiguous. This CDR3 has 15 amino acids. Germline loops: CDR1 SGHTA, CDR2 FQGNSA. V dropped 5 bases and J dropped 1 base, with 13 bases sitting between them. The CDR3 nucleotides are TGTGCCAGCAGCATCCACCAGCAGCGCACAGATACGCAGTATTTT. As protein: CASSIHQQRTDTQYF.

This clonotype was picked up many times. The chain joins TRBV6-6 to TRBJ2-3; TRBD2 matches 7 bases. J lost 0 bases, V lost 0 bases, and 6 bases had no gene match. Germline CDR1 is MNHNY and CDR2 is SVGAGI (reference sequence). The CDR3 runs to 17 residues. The CDR3 loop is CASSYSTGGRSTDTQYF. CDR3 DNA: TGTGCCAGCAGTTACTCGACGGGCGGGAGAAGCACAGATACGCAGTATTTT.

The chain is built from TRBV19 and TRBJ1-2; 7 nucleotides agree with TRBD1. CDR3 length: 16 amino acids. Losses at the gene ends were 6 bases for V and 1 base for J; bases not matched to a gene: 11. Germline V gives CDR1 LNHDA, CDR2 SQIVND (reference sequence). CDR3 amino acids: CASRTRDSAYNYGYTF. Written as DNA, the CDR3 is TGTGCCAGTAGGACCCGGGACAGCGCTTATAACTATGGCTACACCTTC.

This clonotype was seen more than once but under ten times. The rearrangement links TRBV7-3 to TRBJ2-7; 7 nucleotides match TRBD2. V was pared by 5 bases and J by 5 bases, with 12 bases of the junction left unmatched. In germline, CDR1 is SGHTA, CDR2 FQGTGA. The CDR3 is made up of 15 amino acids. The DNA for the CDR3 is TGTGCCAGCAGCCGGAGACCCCGGGACTACCACGAGCAGTACTTC. It translates to CASSRRPRDYHEQYF.

The table lists this clonotype with a few counts. V and J are TRBV19 and TRBJ1-2; no clear D. The CDR3 runs to 12 residues. CDR1 is LNHDA and CDR2 is SQIVND in the germline V gene (reference sequence). The V gene lost 8 bases and the J gene lost 4 bases, with 11 bases spanning the gap. This CDR3 is CASGSSPYGYTF. The CDR3 DNA is TGTGCCAGTGGTTCGAGCCCCTATGGCTACACCTTC.

This clonotype has at least ten counts. The CDR3 DNA reads TGTGCCAGCAGCATCCAGCGGAACGAGCAGTACTTC. Its translation is CASSIQRNEQYF. J is TRBJ2-7 and V is TRBV7-2, with a tentative D call TRBD2 (5 bases). This CDR3 is built from 12 residues. CDR1 is SGHTA and CDR2 is FQGNSA in the germline V gene. V shed 5 bases and J shed 5 bases, with 10 bases lying between them.

The chain carries TRBV6-5 and TRBJ1-2; TRBD1 matches 9 bases. Germline CDR1 and CDR2: MNHEY and SVGAGI. The CDR3 covers 16 residues. Trimming took 1 base from V and 3 from J; bases not matched to a gene: 6. The CDR3 protein is CASSYFPGQGHYGYTF. In DNA form, the CDR3 reads TGTGCCAGCAGTTACTTTCCGGGACAGGGCCACTATGGCTACACCTTC.

This chain connects TRBV19 to TRBJ1-2; 8 bases fit TRBD1. Trimming at V came to 6 bases and at J to 4 bases, leaving 10 bases not matched to a gene. The CDR3 extends over 15 amino acids. Per germline, CDR1 LNHDA and CDR2 SQIVND (reference sequence). CDR3 residues: CASSSPDRASYGYTF. CDR3 coding DNA: TGTGCCAGTAGCTCACCGGACAGGGCCTCCTATGGCTACACCTTC.

The chain couples TRBV10-3 to TRBJ1-4; D is unclear. The V gene lost 8 bases and the J gene lost 12 bases, with 13 bases spanning the gap. The CDR3 totals 11 residues. In germline, CDR1 is ENHRY, CDR2 SYGVKD. The CDR3 region has the DNA TGTGCCATCCGGAAGGTACCGGAACTGTTTTTT. Residues: CAIRKVPELFF.

The chain uses TRBV7-8 and TRBJ2-1; a weak D match, TRBD1 (7 bases). The CDR3 contains 17 residues. V lost 3 bases to trimming and J lost 7 bases, with 22 bases between them. Germline CDR1 reads SGHVS; CDR2 reads FQNEAQ. The CDR3 loop reads CASSFAARGRLLNEQFF. The CDR3 nucleotides read TGTGCCAGCAGCTTCGCCGCCAGGGGGAGGCTACTTAATGAGCAGTTCTTC.